This T cell receptor beta chain appears in the sequencing data of a study of T cell repertoires in cytomegalovirus infection. Study overall: Indications came from public TCR beta signatures; they pointed to CMV infection and to a matching HLA type.

TCRdb re-analysed the reads in MiXCR, keeping a single row per CDR3 protein. This table holds fewer than 250,000 distinct CDR3 sequences, 9% to 15% found once. This clonotype was observed a handful of times. V was shortened by 2 bases and J by 4 bases, with 11 bases between the two germline ends. Germline-derived CDR1 and CDR2 are MNHNY and SVGAGI (reference sequence). The CDR3 is made up of 15 amino acids. The chain links TRBV6-6 to TRBJ1-4, with D possibly matching TRBD1 (5 bases). The receptor's source is a human donor in good health (CMV status not recorded). Some clones in this sample may be carry-over from other donors' samples. The sample comprised PBMCs. The CDR3 DNA reads as TGTGCCAGCAGTTACGGGCAGGGCTATAATGAAAAACTGTTTTTT. Encoded protein: CASSYGQGYNEKLFF.